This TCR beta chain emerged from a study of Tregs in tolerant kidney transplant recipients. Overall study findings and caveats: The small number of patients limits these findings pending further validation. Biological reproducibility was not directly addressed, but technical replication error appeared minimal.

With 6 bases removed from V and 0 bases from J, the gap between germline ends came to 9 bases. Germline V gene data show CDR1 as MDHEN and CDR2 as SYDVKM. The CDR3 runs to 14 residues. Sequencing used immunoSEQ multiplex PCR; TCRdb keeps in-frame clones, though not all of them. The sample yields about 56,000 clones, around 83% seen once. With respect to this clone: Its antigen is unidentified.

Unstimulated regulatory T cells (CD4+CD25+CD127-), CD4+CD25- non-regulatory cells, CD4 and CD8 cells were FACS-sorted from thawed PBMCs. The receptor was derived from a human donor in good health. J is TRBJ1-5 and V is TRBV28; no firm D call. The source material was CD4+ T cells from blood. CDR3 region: CASRKEFSNQPQHF. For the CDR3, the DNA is TGTGCCAGCAGAAAGGAGTTTAGCAATCAGCCCCAGCATTTT.